The present entry profiles one T cell receptor beta chain with its context. Its antigen is currently unknown. The data are from a study of T cell responses to AZD1222 COVID-19 vaccine. General observations from the study: Reportedly, nearly half the spike-specific TCRs target unmutated variant regions. Elevations in Spike-specific TCR breadth and depth followed administration of two AZD1222 doses. Vaccine-related CD4 TCRs covered spike, predominating at 160-218 and 743-854. Donor demographics were predominantly white British with a female majority; clonal diversity may be underestimated.

Libraries were prepared by immunoSEQ multiplex PCR; TCRdb keeps only in-frame clonotypes and omits some of them. The table records 90,000 to 150,000 clones, about nine tenths of them present only once. CDR3 length equals 14 residues. The trim removed 4 bases at V and 1 base at J, leaving 1 base unmatched. The germline gives CDR1 SGHTA, CDR2 FQGNSA. The genes are TRBV7-2 and TRBJ2-3; 8 bases align to TRBD1. Sequencing used peripheral blood, obtained on day 0 of AZD1222 vaccination. This clonotype was sampled from an adult in good health. CDR3 nucleotide sequence: TGTGCCAGCAGCTCACAGGGGGGCACAGATACGCAGTATTTT. It specifies CASSSQGGTDTQYF.